This entry features one T cell receptor beta chain sequence. What it binds is unknown. A much larger clonotype is one base distant, so this may be a read error. The germline CDR1 and CDR2 sequences are SQVTM and ANQGSEA. Trimming took 6 bases from V and 12 from J; bases not matched to a gene: 14. The CDR3 covers 13 residues. The TCRbeta library incorporated unique molecular identifiers. One entry per CDR3 protein, called by TCRdb with MiXCR from the PCR reads. The sample holds about 230,000 distinct CDR3 sequences, approximately 11% seen once. The source of the sample is a study of T-cell reconstitution after alpha-beta-depleted transplantation in children. General study results and limits: Some patients showed high day-60 TCRbeta diversity, which derived from surviving recipient T cells and thymic progenitors. Reportedly, roughly two months post-transplant, alpha-beta T cells arose from several hundred expanded graft clones. It was newly produced T cells that mostly accounted for T-cell counts and diversity one year after transplant.

The rearrangement joins TRBV29-1 to TRBJ1-2; 9 nucleotides align to TRBD1. The sample in question was PBMCs, obtained before TCRalphabeta/CD19-depleted stem cell transplant. The TCR originated in a child under two years old with acute myeloid leukemia, due to receive a stem cell transplant. The CDR3 nucleotides read TGCAGCGTATCCGGGACAGGGCAGGGCGGCGACACCTTC. It translates to CSVSGTGQGGDTF.